These 8 T cell receptor beta chains came from one sample sequenced in a study of blood T cell repertoires in COVID-19. Clones were read by immunoSEQ multiplex PCR, and TCRdb kept only the in-frame ones, dropping some. The sample lists 250,000 to 300,000 clones, 89% occurring once. The sequencing sample was made of peripheral blood. Receptors were obtained from a man in his fifties with acute or convalescent COVID-19.

The V and J genes are TRBV2 and TRBJ1-6; the D is unclear. The germline V and J ends were trimmed by 2 bases and 9 bases, with 20 bases remaining between them. The CDR3 has 17 residues. Germline values: CDR1 SNHLY, CDR2 FYNNEI. The CDR3 loop is CASSELGRTVGSSPLHF. In DNA form, the CDR3 reads TGTGCCAGCAGTGAACTTGGTAGGACGGTCGGGAGTTCACCCCTCCACTTT.

The genes are TRBV5-1 and TRBJ2-1, with D possibly TRBD2 on 5 matching bases. The germline V and J ends were trimmed by 0 bases and 8 bases, with 12 bases remaining between them. Per germline, CDR1 SGHRS and CDR2 YFSETQ. The CDR3 length is 14 residues. The CDR3 bases are TGCGCCAGCAGCTTGGCCCCTCTAGCAGATGAGCAGTTCTTC. It is translated as CASSLAPLADEQFF.

The V call is TRBV30, the J call TRBJ2-1; 9 bases agree with TRBD2. The junction had 5 bases not matched to a gene; V was cut back by 4 bases and J by 7 bases. Germline V gene data show CDR1 as GTSNPN and CDR2 as SVGIG (reference sequence). The CDR3 consists of 13 residues. DNA for the CDR3: TGTGCCTGGACGCTAGCGGGGACGAATGAGCAGTTCTTC. Amino acid sequence: CAWTLAGTNEQFF.

Only one count was recorded for this clone. The CDR3, as DNA: TGTGCCAGCAGCAGCCGGACAGGGACCGGAGCCAAAAACATTCAGTACTTC. Translating gives CASSSRTGTGAKNIQYF. The chain recombines TRBV5-6 with TRBJ2-4; 8 nucleotides agree with TRBD1. This CDR3 is 17 amino acids long. Trimming cost V 4 bases and J 0 bases; bases outside gene matches: 9. Germline V gene sequence: CDR1 SGHDT, CDR2 YYEEEE.

The V and J genes are TRBV19 and TRBJ1-5; possible D gene TRBD1, 6 bases. Germline loops: CDR1 LNHDA, CDR2 SQIVND (reference sequence). CDR3 length: 15 residues. Trimming removed 3 bases from V and 6 bases from J, with 15 bases in between. CDR3 protein: CASSIQTGLSQPQHF. The CDR3 coding sequence is TGTGCCAGTAGTATTCAAACAGGGCTTTCTCAGCCCCAGCATTTT.

This chain joins TRBV10-3 and TRBJ1-2; TRBD1 aligns across 8 bases. The CDR3 is 11 amino acids. Germline V gene lookup returns CDR1 ENHRY and CDR2 SYGVKD. V lost 9 bases, J lost 6 bases, and 3 bases stayed unmatched. CDR3 region: CAIWTGNGYTF. The CDR3 nucleotides read TGTGCCATATGGACAGGGAATGGCTACACCTTC.

The chain employs TRBV15 and TRBJ1-4, with D possibly being TRBD1 (5 bases). CDR1 is LNHNV and CDR2 is YYDKDF in the germline V gene (reference sequence). The CDR3 consists of 16 residues. V was clipped by 3 bases and J by 8 bases, with 19 bases between them. The CDR3 is CATSRDPRGGGEKLFF. The CDR3 region has the DNA TGTGCCACCAGCAGGGACCCGCGGGGGGGTGGAGAAAAACTGTTTTTT.

CDR3 DNA sequence: TGCGCCAGCAGTGATGTCCCAGGGGGCGGTGAAGAGACCCAGTACTTC. Translation gives CASSDVPGGGEETQYF. This rearrangement joins TRBV10-1 to TRBJ2-5; 8 bases match TRBD1. This CDR3 spans 16 amino acids. CDR1 WNHNN and CDR2 SYGVQD come from the germline V gene (reference sequence). The V and J ends lost 3 bases and 3 bases, in that order; junction bases with no gene match: 9.